The 8 T cell receptor beta chains reported below all come from one sample, sequenced in a study of cytomegalovirus exposure and HLA in healthy donors. A multiplex PCR was run with 60 Vbeta primers and 13 Jbeta primers. Sequencing was performed with immunoSEQ multiplex PCR; in TCRdb, only in-frame clones are kept and a portion is missing. The table has 180,000 or so clones, under 9.5% seen once; the top ten hold over 1%. The sequenced sample consisted of PBMCs. The receptors derive from a woman younger than 45 in good health and CMV-seropositive.

The table lists this clone with a few counts. J is TRBJ2-5 and V is TRBV5-4; 8 bases map to TRBD1. This CDR3 spans 15 amino acids. The germline V gene encodes CDR1 SGHNT and CDR2 YYREEE (reference sequence). V was pared by 9 bases and J by 3 bases, with 13 bases of the junction left unmatched. The CDR3 protein is CATWGPTGVKETQYF. The CDR3 bases are TGTGCCACCTGGGGCCCGACAGGGGTAAAAGAGACCCAGTACTTC.

V is TRBV2 and J is TRBJ1-1, with 9 bases fitting TRBD1. CDR1 SNHLY and CDR2 FYNNEI come from the germline V gene. This CDR3 spans 13 amino acids. V gave up 10 bases and J gave up 4 bases; unmatched junction bases: 7. As DNA, the CDR3 is TGTGCCATCACAGGGGGCGCAGGCACTGAAGCTTTCTTT. It codes for CAITGGAGTEAFF.

Concerning this clone: The identical CDR3 is also encoded by other nucleotide sequences in the sample. The gene calls are TRBV19 and TRBJ2-7; D remains ambiguous. V was trimmed by 1 base and J by 3 bases, leaving 7 bases between them. Germline V gives CDR1 LNHDA, CDR2 SQIVND (reference sequence). The CDR3 consists of 13 residues. DNA of the CDR3: TGTGCCAGTAGTATAGGCGGCGGCTACGAGCAGTACTTC. It translates to CASSIGGGYEQYF. Variable domain in full (rest from reference TRBV19 and TRBJ2-7): DGGITQSPKYLFRKEGQNVTLSCEQNLNHDAMYWYRQDPGQGLRLIYYSQIVNDFQKGDIAEGYSVSREKKESFPLTVTSAQKNPTAFYLCASSIGGGYEQYFGPGTRLTVT.

The rearrangement uses TRBV7-9 and TRBJ2-3; 9 positions agree with TRBD1. The junction had 8 bases not matched to a gene; V was cut back by 4 bases and J by 0 bases. CDR1 is SEHNR and CDR2 is FQNEAQ in the germline V gene (reference sequence). This CDR3 is built from 17 residues. This CDR3 reads CASSWGQGGSSTDTQYF. The CDR3 DNA sequence: TGTGCCAGCAGCTGGGGACAGGGCGGTTCTAGCACAGATACGCAGTATTTT.

This sequence joins TRBV19 and TRBJ1-1; no definite D call. The CDR3 consists of 13 residues. In germline, CDR1 is LNHDA, CDR2 SQIVND (reference sequence). The germline V and J ends were trimmed by 6 bases and 3 bases, with 11 bases remaining between them. The chain's CDR3 is CASSLTQDTEAFF. The CDR3 DNA is TGTGCCAGTAGCCTAACCCAGGACACTGAAGCTTTCTTT. Full variable domain (outside the CDR3, taken from reference TRBV19 and TRBJ1-1): DGGITQSPKYLFRKEGQNVTLSCEQNLNHDAMYWYRQDPGQGLRLIYYSQIVNDFQKGDIAEGYSVSREKKESFPLTVTSAQKNPTAFYLCASSLTQDTEAFFGQGTRLTVV.

The J gene is TRBJ2-2, the V gene TRBV18; 15 bases match TRBD2. The V segment lost 1 base and the J segment 5 bases; nucleotides outside the gene matches: 11. The CDR3 is made up of 20 amino acids. The germline gives CDR1 KGHSH, CDR2 LQKENI. The CDR3 DNA reads as TGTGCCAGCTCACCACGATCACAGGGGACTAGCGGGAGGAGGACCGGGGAGCTGTTTTTT. Encoded protein: CASSPRSQGTSGRRTGELFF. Drawing the rest from reference TRBV18 and TRBJ2-2, the complete variable domain is NAGVMQNPRHLVRRRGQEARLRCSPMKGHSHVYWYRQLPEEGLKFMVYLQKENIIDESGMPKERFSAEFPKEGPSILRIQQVVRGDSAAYFCASSPRSQGTSGRRTGELFFGEGSRLTVL.

V is TRBV7-7 and J is TRBJ2-2; 8 nucleotides match TRBD2. The CDR3 extends over 16 amino acids. The germline gives CDR1 SSHAT, CDR2 FNYEAQ (reference sequence). Trimming removed 2 bases from V and 6 bases from J; junction bases left unmatched: 8. The CDR3 nucleotides are TGTGCCAGCAGCTTAAGGAGCGGGAGAAACCCCGGGGAGCTGTTTTTT. This sequence encodes CASSLRSGRNPGELFF.

The chain carries TRBV19 and TRBJ2-7; TRBD2 matches at 9 bases. V gave up 4 bases and J gave up 1 base; unmatched junction bases: 2. Germline assignment: CDR1 LNHDA and CDR2 SQIVND (reference sequence). This CDR3 is built from 14 residues. The CDR3, as DNA: TGTGCCAGTAGTACCCTAGCGGGATCCTACGAGCAGTACTTC. Protein sequence: CASSTLAGSYEQYF.